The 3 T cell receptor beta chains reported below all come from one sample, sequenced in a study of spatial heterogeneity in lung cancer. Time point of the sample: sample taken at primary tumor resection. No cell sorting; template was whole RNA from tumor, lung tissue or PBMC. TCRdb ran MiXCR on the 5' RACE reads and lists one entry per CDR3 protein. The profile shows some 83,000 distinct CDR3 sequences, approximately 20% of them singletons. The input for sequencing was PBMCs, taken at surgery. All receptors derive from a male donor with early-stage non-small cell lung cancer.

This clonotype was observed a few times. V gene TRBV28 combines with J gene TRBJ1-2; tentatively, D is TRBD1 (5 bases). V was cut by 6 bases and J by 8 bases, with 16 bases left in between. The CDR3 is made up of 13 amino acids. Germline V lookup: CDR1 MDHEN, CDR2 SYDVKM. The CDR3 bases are TGTGCCAGCAGCCGGGACTCCGTGGACGGCTACACCTTC. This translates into CASSRDSVDGYTF.

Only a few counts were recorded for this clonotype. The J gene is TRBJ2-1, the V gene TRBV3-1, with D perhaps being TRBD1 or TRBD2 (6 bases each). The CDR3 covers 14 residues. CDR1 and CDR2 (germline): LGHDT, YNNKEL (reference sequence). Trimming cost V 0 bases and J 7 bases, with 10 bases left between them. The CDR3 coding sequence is TGTGCCAGCAGCCAAGAATGGGGGGCGAATGAGCAGTTCTTC. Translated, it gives CASSQEWGANEQFF.

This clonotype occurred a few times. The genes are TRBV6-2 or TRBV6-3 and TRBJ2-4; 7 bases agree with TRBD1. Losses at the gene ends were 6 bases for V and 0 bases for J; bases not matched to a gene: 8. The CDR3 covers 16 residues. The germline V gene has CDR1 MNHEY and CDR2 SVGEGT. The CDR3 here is CASSLPGQIAKNIQYF. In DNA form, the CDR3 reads TGTGCCAGCAGCCTACCGGGACAGATAGCCAAAAACATTCAGTACTTC.